This record concerns one T cell receptor (beta chain) sequence. Trimming took 2 bases from V and 8 from J, leaving 6 bases between them. Germline V gives CDR1 MNHNY, CDR2 SVGAGI (reference sequence). The CDR3 is 12 amino acids. The sample belongs to a study of Graves' ophthalmopathy and Graves' hyperthyroidism. As the template, RNA transcripts were used to amplify TCR beta CDR3 regions. A first-round RT-PCR used HTBI primers, followed by a second-round multiplex PCR. TCRdb re-analysed the multiplex PCR reads in MiXCR, keeping a single row per CDR3 protein. In the table there are 650,000 to 900,000 distinct CDR3 sequences, roughly 40% of which are singletons.

The sequence came from an adult man with Graves' ophthalmopathy. Sequenced sample: peripheral blood. This sequence joins TRBV6-6 and TRBJ1-4; D not resolved. The CDR3 sequence is CASSYEREKLFF. CDR3 DNA sequence: TGTGCCAGCAGTTACGAGAGGGAAAAACTGTTTTTT.